This is a list of T cell receptor beta chains from one sample in a study of CD8 T cells in ankylosing spondylitis. TCRdb re-analysed the 5' RACE reads in MiXCR, keeping a single row per CDR3 protein. There are under 850,000 distinct CDR3 sequences in the sample; roughly 20% occur only once, and under 20% lies in the top ten. The material sequenced was blood, either unsorted or a sorted T cell fraction (not recorded which). All receptors come from a male donor with ankylosing spondylitis. Each CDR3 is given with its conserved first and last residue. D genes are given only for firm matches. Size is stated for part of the rows, as once, few or many counts, or as a class when the clone is expanded.

>.|TRBV20-1|.|TRBJ1-1
TGCAGTGCTACGCAGATGAACACTGAAGCTTTCTTT
CSATQMNTEAFF
>.|TRBV6-5|few|TRBJ2-7
TGTGCCAGCGGTCTAAGGGACTACGAGCAGTACTTC
CASGLRDYEQYF
>.|TRBV29-1|.|TRBJ1-2
TGCAGCGTTACAGTCTCCGAGCTGAACTATGGCTACACCTTC
CSVTVSELNYGYTF
>TRBD2|TRBV5-6|many|TRBJ2-7
TGTGCCAGCAAAAGCGGGAGCCTACAGTCACGCTACGGGCAGTACTTC
CASKSGSLQSRYGQYF
>.|TRBV20-1|few|TRBJ1-1
TGCAGTGCTAGGGGAGGAGGGTTGGTGAACACTGAAGCTTTCTTT
CSARGGGLVNTEAFF
>.|TRBV12-3/TRBV12-4|few|TRBJ1-1
TGTGCCAGCAGCTGGGGGATGAACACTGAAGCTTTCTTT
CASSWGMNTEAFF
>.|TRBV6-1|.|TRBJ1-1
TGTGCCACTCCTAAAGGACCGAAACCTAAACTACCTGAAGCTTTCTTT
CATPKGPKPKLPEAFF
>.|TRBV2|.|TRBJ2-7
TGTGCCAGCCGTAGGGACCACTCCTACGAGCAGTACTTC
CASRRDHSYEQYF
>.|TRBV4-2|few|TRBJ1-2
TGTGCCAGCAGCCAAGATAGGGCAGGGCGGTTGTCCGGCTACACCTTC
CASSQDRAGRLSGYTF
>TRBD1|TRBV29-1|few|TRBJ1-2
TGCAGCGTTGAAGACCCACAGCGGCAGGGGGGTGGCTACACCTTC
CSVEDPQRQGGGYTF
>.|TRBV25-1|few|TRBJ2-1
TGTGCCAGCAGTGAAACCCCCACACGTAGCTCCTACAATGAGCAGTTCTTC
CASSETPTRSSYNEQFF
>.|TRBV4-2|few|TRBJ2-7
TGTGCCAGCAGCCGGCCGGGCTTTTACGAGCAGTACTTC
CASSRPGFYEQYF
>.|TRBV21-1|.|TRBJ1-2
TGTGCCAGCAGCAAGGTCCCGGGTGGCTACACCTTC
CASSKVPGGYTF
>.|TRBV9|few|TRBJ2-3
TGTGCCAGCAGCGTCCAGGCAGATACGCAGTATTTT
CASSVQADTQYF